These 17 T cell receptor beta chains share one sample of origin, sequenced in a study of T cell responses to AZD1222 COVID-19 vaccine. Assay used: immunoSEQ multiplex PCR; TCRdb lists only in-frame clones, some missing. In the table there are about 75,000 clones, roughly 88% of which are singletons. The material was peripheral blood, obtained 28 days after the second dose of the MenACWY control vaccine. The receptors here all came from an adult who received the MenACWY meningococcal vaccine as a control.

The chain joins TRBV2 to TRBJ1-1; 8 bases are a match to TRBD1. V trimming: 5 bases; J trimming: 1 base; junction bases outside the gene matches: 6. CDR3 length: 15 residues. CDR1 is SNHLY and CDR2 is FYNNEI in the germline V gene. CDR3 coding DNA: TGTGCCAGCAGTACTACAGGGGGGGGGAACACTGAAGCTTTCTTT. Protein product: CASSTTGGGNTEAFF.

This clone was observed at least ten times. The chain couples TRBV12-5 to TRBJ1-5; 10 nucleotides match TRBD1. CDR1 is LGHNT and CDR2 is FRNRAP in the germline V gene. Trimming at V came to 5 bases and at J to 5 bases, leaving 9 bases not matched to a gene. CDR3 size: 16 residues. CDR3 sequence: CASGLAGTGDDQPQHF. The CDR3 nucleotides read TGTGCTAGTGGTCTAGCCGGGACAGGGGACGATCAGCCCCAGCATTTT.

The chain uses TRBV7-9 and TRBJ1-1; TRBD1 matches 7 bases. V was pared by 3 bases and J by 0 bases, with 10 bases of the junction left unmatched. This CDR3 has 17 residues. Germline loops: CDR1 SEHNR, CDR2 FQNEAQ (reference sequence). CDR3 DNA sequence: TGTGCCAGCAGCTTTGAGACAGGGCCACGGATGAACACTGAAGCTTTCTTT. Residues: CASSFETGPRMNTEAFF.

This clone has at least ten counts. The CDR3 DNA reads as TGTGCCAGCAGCCCGACAGGGGGGACCGGGGAGCTGTTTTTT. Amino acids: CASSPTGGTGELFF. The chain couples TRBV7-9 to TRBJ2-2; 9 bases match TRBD1. The CDR3 is 14 amino acids. Germline values: CDR1 SEHNR, CDR2 FQNEAQ (reference sequence). V was pared by 5 bases and J by 5 bases, with 3 bases of the junction left unmatched.

J is TRBJ1-5 and V is TRBV2, with 10 bases aligning to TRBD1. V shed 3 bases and J 9 bases; nucleotides not matched to a gene: 8. CDR1 and CDR2 from the germline V gene are SNHLY and FYNNEI. The CDR3 covers 15 residues. The CDR3 DNA is TGTGCCAGCAGTGAGGGACAGGGGATCTATCGGCCCCAGCATTTT. This encodes CASSEGQGIYRPQHF.

The chain combines TRBV13 with TRBJ1-1, with D uncertain. The CDR3 spans 16 residues. The germline V gene encodes CDR1 PRHDT and CDR2 FYEKMQ (reference sequence). V lost 0 bases and J 4 bases, leaving 15 bases between the germline ends. CDR3 sequence (DNA): TGTGCCAGCAGCTTAGGCCGAGGAATCCTAACCACTGAAGCTTTCTTT. Amino acids: CASSLGRGILTTEAFF.

The chain has TRBV21-1 and TRBJ1-1; TRBD1, the D gene given by the table, was not confirmed from the DNA. TRBV21-1 is an annotated pseudogene. The CDR3 runs to 14 residues. CDR3 coding DNA: TGTGCCAGCAGCAAAGTTAGGACAGGCACTGAAGCTTTCTTT. It yields the protein CASSKVRTGTEAFF.

This rearrangement joins TRBV27 to TRBJ1-6; TRBD1 aligns across 10 bases. This CDR3 has 12 residues. Germline V gives CDR1 MNHEY, CDR2 SMNVEV (reference sequence). V shed 8 bases, J shed 10 bases, and the junction held 2 bases outside the gene matches. CDR3 DNA: TGTGCCAGCGGGACAGGGGAATCACCCCTCCACTTT. This sequence encodes CASGTGESPLHF.

The rearrangement links TRBV9 to TRBJ1-4, with D hard to call. Trimming stripped 0 bases from V and 0 bases from J, with 9 bases between. The CDR3 has 16 amino acids. Germline CDR1 SGDLS, CDR2 YYNGEE. The CDR3 region has the DNA TGTGCCAGCAGCGTAGAGACCCGCGCAACTAATGAAAAACTGTTTTTT. Residues: CASSVETRATNEKLFF.

The V call is TRBV15, the J call TRBJ2-3, with D perhaps matching TRBD2 (6 bases). The CDR3 totals 15 residues. The V and J ends lost 0 bases and 6 bases respectively, with 13 bases between them. Germline V CDR1 and CDR2: LNHNV, YYDKDF (reference sequence). Written as DNA, the CDR3 is TGTGCCACCAGCAGAGAGGGACTCCTAGTTGATACGCAGTATTTT. Amino acids: CATSREGLLVDTQYF.

The gene calls are TRBV2 and TRBJ1-2; D is possibly TRBD1 (6 bases). The V gene lost 5 bases and the J gene lost 4 bases, with 11 bases spanning the gap. The length of the CDR3 is 13 residues. Germline V gives CDR1 SNHLY, CDR2 FYNNEI. The CDR3 protein is CASSYRDGYGYTF. DNA of the CDR3: TGTGCCAGCAGTTACAGGGATGGCTATGGCTACACCTTC.

The chain recombines TRBV27 with TRBJ2-2; 8 nucleotides line up with TRBD2. The V gene's germline CDR1 is MNHEY and CDR2 SMNVEV (reference sequence). The CDR3 is 15 residues long. Losses at the gene ends were 7 bases for V and 5 bases for J; bases not matched to a gene: 9. This CDR3 is CASTYREGGTGELFF. The CDR3 nucleotides are TGTGCCAGCACCTACCGGGAGGGGGGGACCGGGGAGCTGTTTTTT.

Points on this clone: This sample includes further DNA sequences coding for the same CDR3. This chain links TRBV13 with TRBJ2-2; D gene ambiguous. V was clipped by 3 bases and J by 4 bases, with 0 bases between them. Germline CDR1 PRHDT, CDR2 FYEKMQ (reference sequence). There are 11 residues in the CDR3. CDR3 protein: CASSFTGELFF. The CDR3, as DNA: TGTGCCAGCAGCTTCACCGGGGAGCTGTTTTTT.

Written as DNA, the CDR3 is TGTGCCATCGGAAGACAGAGGAACACTGAAGCTTTCTTT. This sequence encodes CAIGRQRNTEAFF. V and J are TRBV10-3 and TRBJ1-1, with D perhaps TRBD1 (5 bases). V was clipped by 8 bases and J by 1 base, with 11 bases between them. The CDR3 sequence is 13 residues long. Germline V CDR1 and CDR2: ENHRY, SYGVKD.

This chain uses TRBV19 with TRBJ2-1; 11 nucleotides align to TRBD1. Germline V gene lookup returns CDR1 LNHDA and CDR2 SQIVND (reference sequence). This CDR3 spans 15 amino acids. V shed 7 bases, J shed 5 bases, and the junction held 7 bases outside the gene matches. CDR3 loop: CASTVGQGENNEQFF. The CDR3 DNA reads as TGTGCCAGTACCGTGGGACAGGGGGAAAACAATGAGCAGTTCTTC.

V usage is TRBV5-6 and J usage is TRBJ1-1; weak D call: TRBD1 (5 bases). V lost 4 bases, J lost 7 bases, and 17 bases lay in between. Germline V CDR1 and CDR2: SGHDT, YYEEEE. The CDR3 extends over 14 amino acids. The CDR3 region is CASSLSRQPNEAFF. As DNA, the CDR3 is TGTGCCAGCAGCCTGAGCCGACAGCCCAATGAAGCTTTCTTT.

The V call is TRBV28, the J call TRBJ2-1; 9 nucleotides match TRBD2. From germline, CDR1 is MDHEN and CDR2 SYDVKM. Trimming at V came to 5 bases and at J to 6 bases, leaving 5 bases not matched to a gene. This CDR3 spans 14 amino acids. The CDR3 nucleotides are TGTGCCAGCAGTCTTCGGCGGGGGGGCAATGAGCAGTTCTTC. Amino acid sequence: CASSLRRGGNEQFF.